In this sample, the clone carrying this T cell receptor (beta chain) turned up a few times. Its antigen is currently unknown. No cell sorting was done before RNA was extracted from the tissue. These data belong to a study of tumor and adjacent non-tumor tissue in lung cancer. The wider study: Histology: around 13 adenocarcinoma, a couple of squamous cell carcinoma, 1 small cell lung cancer.

Whole-study results and caveats: Patients with more diverse tumor TCRs had worse survival. Tumor tissue had significantly higher TCR diversity than normal lung. Normal lung showed higher cumulative top 100 clone frequency than tumor.

There are 16 residues in the CDR3. CDR1 and CDR2 (germline): MNHNS, SASEGT. Trimming cost V 3 bases and J 2 bases; bases outside gene matches: 6. The library came from three nested PCR rounds adapted from ARM-PCR protocols. TCRdb itself ran the multiplex PCR reads through MiXCR, one entry per CDR3 protein. The table lists roughly 150,000 distinct CDR3 sequences, approximately 66% of them singletons. What was sequenced was lung tumor tissue. The clonotype originates from a man aged 60 to 75 with small cell lung cancer. This rearrangement joins TRBV6-1 to TRBJ2-1; 8 nucleotides agree with TRBD2. The CDR3 DNA follows: TGTGCCAGCAGTGACCGACTAGCGCCACCCTACAATGAGCAGTTCTTC. It specifies CASSDRLAPPYNEQFF.